The rows below give T cell receptor beta chains drawn from one sample of a study of human T cells and chemical hapten exposure. One entry per CDR3 protein results from TCRdb running MiXCR on the RACE reads. The sample has tens of thousands of distinct CDR3 sequences; 10% to 12% are singletons. Sequencing was performed on whole blood, taken in connection with sensitization to the hapten diphenylcyclopropenone (DPC). The receptor set was obtained from a woman aged 45-60 years with alopecia areata. Some clones in this sample may be carry-over from other donors' samples. Each CDR3 is given with its conserved first and last residue. Fields, in order: J gene, clone size, D gene, V gene, CDR3 DNA, CDR3 protein. D genes are given only for firm matches. Only some rows state a clone size, as once, few, many or a class for expanded clones.

j_gene: TRBJ2-7; abundance: .; d_gene: TRBD2; v_gene: TRBV2; CDR3nt: TGTGCCAGTCTACGGGGGGAGGGCCGGGATGAGCAGTACTTC; CDR3aa: CASLRGEGRDEQYF
j_gene: TRBJ1-5; abundance: many; d_gene: TRBD1; v_gene: TRBV7-8; CDR3nt: TGTGCCAGCAGCGGGGGGGACAGTCTCAATCAGCCCCAGCATTTT; CDR3aa: CASSGGDSLNQPQHF
j_gene: TRBJ1-2; abundance: .; d_gene: .; v_gene: TRBV4-2; CDR3nt: TGTGCCAGCAGCCAAGATGGAGGGCGGGGGGACGGCTACACCTTC; CDR3aa: CASSQDGGRGDGYTF
j_gene: TRBJ2-7; abundance: .; d_gene: .; v_gene: TRBV29-1; CDR3nt: TGCAGCGTTCGGCAGGGCTCCTACGAGCAGTACTTC; CDR3aa: CSVRQGSYEQYF
j_gene: TRBJ2-7; abundance: few; d_gene: .; v_gene: TRBV6-1; CDR3nt: TGTGCCAGCAGTGAAGTTCCGGGACGCTACGAGCAGTACTTC; CDR3aa: CASSEVPGRYEQYF
j_gene: TRBJ2-7; abundance: .; d_gene: TRBD2; v_gene: TRBV20-1; CDR3nt: TGCAGTGGATGGGGCGGGAGGGCTGCCGAGCAGTACTTC; CDR3aa: CSGWGGRAAEQYF
j_gene: TRBJ2-3; abundance: many; d_gene: TRBD2; v_gene: TRBV19; CDR3nt: TGTGCCAGTAGCATCCTAGCGGGAGGGGATACGCAGTATTTT; CDR3aa: CASSILAGGDTQYF
j_gene: TRBJ1-5; abundance: .; d_gene: .; v_gene: TRBV27; CDR3nt: TGTGCCAGCAGTCTAGGACCCGATAATCAGCCCCAGCATTTT; CDR3aa: CASSLGPDNQPQHF
j_gene: TRBJ2-6; abundance: .; d_gene: .; v_gene: TRBV19; CDR3nt: TGTGCCAGTAGTGACCGAGGGCCTGGGGCCAACGTCCTGACTTTC; CDR3aa: CASSDRGPGANVLTF
j_gene: TRBJ2-1; abundance: few; d_gene: TRBD2; v_gene: TRBV7-2; CDR3nt: TGTGCCAGCAGCTCCGGGACTACTCAGTTCTTC; CDR3aa: CASSSGTTQFF
j_gene: TRBJ1-4; abundance: .; d_gene: .; v_gene: TRBV27; CDR3nt: TGTGCCAGCAGTCTGCTTCCGACAACTAATGAAAAACTGTTTTTT; CDR3aa: CASSLLPTTNEKLFF
j_gene: TRBJ2-7; abundance: few; d_gene: .; v_gene: TRBV7-2; CDR3nt: TGTGCCAGCGCTCTTGGCAGCGTCTCCTACGAGCAGTACTTC; CDR3aa: CASALGSVSYEQYF
j_gene: TRBJ2-1; abundance: few; d_gene: .; v_gene: TRBV12-3/TRBV12-4; CDR3nt: TGTGCCAGCAGTTTTCTGGATTACAATGAGCAGTTCTTC; CDR3aa: CASSFLDYNEQFF
j_gene: TRBJ2-2; abundance: many; d_gene: .; v_gene: TRBV5-5; CDR3nt: TGTGCCAGCAGCTTTGGCCATAACACCGGGGAGCTGTTTTTT; CDR3aa: CASSFGHNTGELFF
j_gene: TRBJ2-3; abundance: few; d_gene: TRBD1; v_gene: TRBV24-1; CDR3nt: TGTGCCACCAGTGAACCGAGGGGGCCGGATACGCAGTATTTT; CDR3aa: CATSEPRGPDTQYF
j_gene: TRBJ2-7; abundance: few; d_gene: .; v_gene: TRBV12-3/TRBV12-4; CDR3nt: TGTGCCAGCAGTTCCCTAGGGGCCTTCTACGAGCAGTACTTC; CDR3aa: CASSSLGAFYEQYF
j_gene: TRBJ2-5; abundance: few; d_gene: .; v_gene: TRBV14; CDR3nt: TGTGCCAGCAGCCAAGATAACTGGCTCGGGACCCAGTACTTC; CDR3aa: CASSQDNWLGTQYF
j_gene: TRBJ2-7; abundance: .; d_gene: TRBD1; v_gene: TRBV27; CDR3nt: TGTGCCAGCAGTTACCGGGACAGGTGGGTTGGGGAGCAGTACTTC; CDR3aa: CASSYRDRWVGEQYF
j_gene: TRBJ1-5; abundance: many; d_gene: TRBD1; v_gene: TRBV6-5; CDR3nt: TGTGCCAGCAGCCTGGGACAGGGCCACCAGCCCCAGCATTTT; CDR3aa: CASSLGQGHQPQHF
j_gene: TRBJ1-1; abundance: many; d_gene: .; v_gene: TRBV29-1; CDR3nt: TGCAGCGTTAGACCTGCCTCTGAAGCTTTCTTT; CDR3aa: CSVRPASEAFF
j_gene: TRBJ2-7; abundance: .; d_gene: .; v_gene: TRBV15; CDR3nt: TGTGCCACCAGCAGAGATGCCGAGCAGTACTTC; CDR3aa: CATSRDAEQYF
j_gene: TRBJ2-7; abundance: .; d_gene: .; v_gene: TRBV29-1; CDR3nt: TGCAGCGTCCCAACTACAGGGTCCTACGAGCAGTACTTC; CDR3aa: CSVPTTGSYEQYF
j_gene: TRBJ2-5; abundance: .; d_gene: TRBD2; v_gene: TRBV20-1; CDR3nt: TGCAGTGCTAGAGATCTGACTAGCGGGAGCGTCTACGAGACCCAGTACTTC; CDR3aa: CSARDLTSGSVYETQYF
j_gene: TRBJ2-2; abundance: .; d_gene: TRBD1; v_gene: TRBV4-1; CDR3nt: TGCGCCAGCAGCCTTGGGACAGGGGGCGTGAACACCGGGGAGCTGTTTTTT; CDR3aa: CASSLGTGGVNTGELFF
j_gene: TRBJ2-1; abundance: many; d_gene: TRBD2; v_gene: TRBV4-1; CDR3nt: TGCGCCAGCAGCCAAGATTTCGGCGGGCTAGCGGGAGGTAGTGAGCAGTTCTTC; CDR3aa: CASSQDFGGLAGGSEQFF
j_gene: TRBJ2-3; abundance: many; d_gene: .; v_gene: TRBV5-4; CDR3nt: TGTGCCAGCAGTTGGGACGGACAGCACACAGATACGCAGTATTTT; CDR3aa: CASSWDGQHTDTQYF
j_gene: TRBJ2-3; abundance: .; d_gene: .; v_gene: TRBV27; CDR3nt: TGTGCCAGCAGTTTATCAGGGGCTGAAGATACGCTGTATTTT; CDR3aa: CASSLSGAEDTLYF
j_gene: TRBJ1-1; abundance: few; d_gene: TRBD1; v_gene: TRBV20-1; CDR3nt: TGCAGTGCTAGAAGTCCCGGGACAGGGCCGTTTACTGAAGCTTTCTTT; CDR3aa: CSARSPGTGPFTEAFF
j_gene: TRBJ2-5; abundance: many; d_gene: .; v_gene: TRBV5-4; CDR3nt: TGTGCCAGCAGCTTGCGGACTACTAAAGAGACCCAGTACTTC; CDR3aa: CASSLRTTKETQYF
j_gene: TRBJ1-2; abundance: many; d_gene: TRBD1; v_gene: TRBV2; CDR3nt: TGTGCCAGCAGTGAAGCGGCGGACAGGCCCCTCGGTAGCTTC; CDR3aa: CASSEAADRPLGSF
j_gene: TRBJ2-3; abundance: many; d_gene: TRBD2; v_gene: TRBV12-3/TRBV12-4; CDR3nt: TGTGCCAGCAGTACTCAGCGGGAGAGGTCGGATACGCAGTATTTT; CDR3aa: CASSTQRERSDTQYF
j_gene: TRBJ2-5; abundance: many; d_gene: .; v_gene: TRBV3-1; CDR3nt: TGTGCCAGCAGCCCCCCCCTTGAGACCCAGTACTTC; CDR3aa: CASSPPLETQYF
j_gene: TRBJ2-1; abundance: few; d_gene: .; v_gene: TRBV6-2/TRBV6-3; CDR3nt: TGTGCCACCTGGGTGGGGACCCCTCGGAGTGAGCAGTTCTTC; CDR3aa: CATWVGTPRSEQFF
j_gene: TRBJ2-2; abundance: many; d_gene: .; v_gene: TRBV9; CDR3nt: TGTGCCAGCAGCGTACCCCTTTTCGGACCGAACACCGGGGAGCTGTTTTTT; CDR3aa: CASSVPLFGPNTGELFF
j_gene: TRBJ1-6; abundance: few; d_gene: .; v_gene: TRBV4-3; CDR3nt: TGCGCCAGCAGCCAAGATGTAGCGACCTATAATTCACCCCTCCACTTT; CDR3aa: CASSQDVATYNSPLHF
j_gene: TRBJ2-3; abundance: many; d_gene: .; v_gene: TRBV7-2; CDR3nt: TGTGCCAGCAGCACGGGGAGCACAGATACGCAGTATTTT; CDR3aa: CASSTGSTDTQYF
j_gene: TRBJ2-1; abundance: .; d_gene: .; v_gene: TRBV6-6; CDR3nt: TGTGCCAGCAAAGGGGGGGATGAGCAGTTCTTC; CDR3aa: CASKGGDEQFF
j_gene: TRBJ2-7; abundance: many; d_gene: .; v_gene: TRBV5-1; CDR3nt: TGCGCCAGCAGCTTGGGGACGGCAAACTACGAGCAGTACTTC; CDR3aa: CASSLGTANYEQYF
j_gene: TRBJ2-3; abundance: few; d_gene: TRBD2; v_gene: TRBV20-1; CDR3nt: TGCAGTGCTAGAGGTGGGACTAGCGGGCTGGATACGCAGTATTTT; CDR3aa: CSARGGTSGLDTQYF
j_gene: TRBJ2-7; abundance: many; d_gene: TRBD2; v_gene: TRBV28; CDR3nt: TGTGCCAGCAGTTTACCTAGCGGGAGCTCCTACGAGCAGTACTTC; CDR3aa: CASSLPSGSSYEQYF
j_gene: TRBJ2-2; abundance: .; d_gene: .; v_gene: TRBV5-1; CDR3nt: TGCGCCAGCAGCTTGGCCGCGTACACCGGGGAGCTGTTTTTT; CDR3aa: CASSLAAYTGELFF
j_gene: TRBJ2-3; abundance: .; d_gene: .; v_gene: TRBV29-1; CDR3nt: TGCAGCGTTGAAGAAGGGGCGGGGGATACGCAGTATTTT; CDR3aa: CSVEEGAGDTQYF
j_gene: TRBJ1-1; abundance: .; d_gene: TRBD1; v_gene: TRBV9; CDR3nt: TGTGCCAGCAGCAAAGAACAGGGGGAAGCTTTCTTT; CDR3aa: CASSKEQGEAFF
j_gene: TRBJ2-7; abundance: .; d_gene: .; v_gene: TRBV6-5; CDR3nt: TGTGCCAGCAGTAAAAGGGAGGGGGCAACCTACGAGCAGTACTTC; CDR3aa: CASSKREGATYEQYF
j_gene: TRBJ2-5; abundance: .; d_gene: .; v_gene: TRBV29-1; CDR3nt: TGCAGCGTTCAATACCGAGGGCCAGAGACCCAGTACTTC; CDR3aa: CSVQYRGPETQYF
j_gene: TRBJ2-7; abundance: many; d_gene: .; v_gene: TRBV20-1; CDR3nt: TGCAGTGCTAGAGATGGAGGGGGTCTCGAGCAGTACTTC; CDR3aa: CSARDGGGLEQYF
j_gene: TRBJ2-3; abundance: many; d_gene: .; v_gene: TRBV5-1; CDR3nt: TGCGCCAGCAGCCTTTCCGGGACCCTCACAGATACGCAGTATTTT; CDR3aa: CASSLSGTLTDTQYF
j_gene: TRBJ2-5; abundance: few; d_gene: .; v_gene: TRBV29-1; CDR3nt: TGCAGCGTACGACAGGACCAAGAGACCCAGTACTTC; CDR3aa: CSVRQDQETQYF
j_gene: TRBJ1-2; abundance: many; d_gene: TRBD1; v_gene: TRBV7-3; CDR3nt: TGTGCCAGCAGCTTAGCGGGACAGGGGGATTTTTACTTC; CDR3aa: CASSLAGQGDFYF
j_gene: TRBJ2-2; abundance: many; d_gene: .; v_gene: TRBV6-2/TRBV6-3; CDR3nt: TGTGCCAGCAGTTACTTGCTTAACACCGGGGAGCTGTTTTTT; CDR3aa: CASSYLLNTGELFF
j_gene: TRBJ1-5; abundance: many; d_gene: .; v_gene: TRBV12-3/TRBV12-4; CDR3nt: TGTGCCAGCAGCCTGGGCGGCTACAATCAGCCCCAGCATTTT; CDR3aa: CASSLGGYNQPQHF
j_gene: TRBJ2-1; abundance: .; d_gene: TRBD2; v_gene: TRBV19; CDR3nt: TGTGCCAGTGGTCGGACTAGCGATTACAATGAGCAGTTCTTC; CDR3aa: CASGRTSDYNEQFF
j_gene: TRBJ1-1; abundance: many; d_gene: .; v_gene: TRBV5-6; CDR3nt: TGTGCCAGCAGCTTGCCTGACGGCCTCATGAACACTGAAGCTTTCTTT; CDR3aa: CASSLPDGLMNTEAFF
j_gene: TRBJ1-1; abundance: many; d_gene: TRBD1; v_gene: TRBV6-1; CDR3nt: TGTGCCAGCAGTGAACAGAACAGGGGGCACTGGAAGAACACTGAAGCTTTCTTT; CDR3aa: CASSEQNRGHWKNTEAFF